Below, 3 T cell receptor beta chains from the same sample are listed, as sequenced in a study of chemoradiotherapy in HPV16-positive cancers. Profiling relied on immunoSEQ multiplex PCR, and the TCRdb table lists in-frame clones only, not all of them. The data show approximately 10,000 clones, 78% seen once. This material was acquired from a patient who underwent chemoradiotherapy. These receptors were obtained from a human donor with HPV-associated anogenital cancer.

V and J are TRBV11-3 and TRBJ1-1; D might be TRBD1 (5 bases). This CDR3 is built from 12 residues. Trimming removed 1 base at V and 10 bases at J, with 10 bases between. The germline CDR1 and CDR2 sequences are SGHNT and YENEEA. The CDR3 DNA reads TGTGCCAGCAGCTTAGTGGGGCGGATAGCTTTCTTT. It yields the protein CASSLVGRIAFF.

The DNA of the CDR3 is TGTGCCAGCAGCCGAGGACAACTTATTAACTATGGCTACACCTTC. Translation: CASSRGQLINYGYTF. The V and J genes are TRBV5-8 and TRBJ1-2, with a possible D match to TRBD1 (5 bases). Germline-derived CDR1 and CDR2 are SGHTS and YDEGEE. CDR3 length equals 15 residues. V lost 4 bases and J lost 1, with 14 bases in between. Using reference TRBV5-8 and TRBJ1-2 for the parts outside the CDR3, the full variable domain is EAGVTQSPTHLIKTRGQQATLRCSPISGHTSVYWYQQALGLGLQFLLWYDEGEERNRGNFPPRFSGRQFPNYSSELNVNALELEDSALYLCASSRGQLINYGYTFGSGTRLTVV.

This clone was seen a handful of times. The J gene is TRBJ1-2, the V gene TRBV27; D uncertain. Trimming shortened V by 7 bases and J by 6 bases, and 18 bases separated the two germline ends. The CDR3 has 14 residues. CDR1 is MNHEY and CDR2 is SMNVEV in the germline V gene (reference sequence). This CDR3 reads CASKPTWAANGYTF. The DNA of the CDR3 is TGTGCCAGCAAACCTACCTGGGCAGCCAATGGCTACACCTTC.